The 23 T cell receptor beta chains listed next were all sequenced from one sample in a study of blood T cell repertoires in COVID-19. Clones were sequenced by immunoSEQ multiplex PCR, and TCRdb holds only the in-frame ones, with some missing. The sample yields over 200,000 clones, under 85% seen once. Sample: PBMCs or T cells enriched from blood (not recorded which). Receptors were obtained from a man between 60 and 75 years old who had recovered from COVID-19.

CDR3 in amino acids: CASSLQGRDTGELFF. Written as DNA, the CDR3 is TGTGCCAGCAGCTTACAGGGCCGGGACACCGGGGAGCTGTTTTTT. The chain employs TRBV5-5 and TRBJ2-2; D is perhaps TRBD1 (6 bases). Germline V gene lookup returns CDR1 SGHKS and CDR2 YYEKEE (reference sequence). This CDR3 spans 15 amino acids. Between the trimmed V and J ends, which lost 2 bases and 3 bases, there was a span of 11 bases.

CDR3 sequence: CASSEDGTPDNEQFF. The CDR3 region has the DNA TGTGCCAGCAGCGAGGACGGGACACCCGACAATGAGCAGTTCTTC. The V and J genes are TRBV9 and TRBJ2-1, with D perhaps TRBD1 (6 bases). Germline V gene data show CDR1 as SGDLS and CDR2 as YYNGEE. V shed 3 bases and J shed 5 bases, with 15 bases lying between them. This CDR3 is 15 amino acids long. Using reference TRBV9 and TRBJ2-1 for the parts outside the CDR3, the full variable domain is DSGVTQTPKHLITATGQRVTLRCSPRSGDLSVYWYQQSLDQGLQFLIQYYNGEERAKGNILERFSAQQFPDLHSELNLSSLELGDSALYFCASSEDGTPDNEQFFGPGTRLTVL.

The chain joins TRBV6-5 to TRBJ1-1; D is possibly TRBD1 (5 bases). Between the trimmed V and J ends, which lost 6 bases and 5 bases, there was a span of 13 bases. Germline V lookup: CDR1 MNHEY, CDR2 SVGAGI. The CDR3 spans 13 residues. CDR3 region: CASRLGTHTEAFF. CDR3 in DNA: TGTGCCAGCAGACTCGGGACTCATACTGAAGCTTTCTTT.

The V call is TRBV30, the J call TRBJ2-2; 7 positions match TRBD1. Germline V gene sequence: CDR1 GTSNPN, CDR2 SVGIG (reference sequence). J was trimmed by 5 bases and V by 5 bases; bases with no gene match: 8. This CDR3 comprises 14 residues. For the CDR3, the DNA is TGTGCCTGGGGAAGATCCAGGGGGACCGGGGAGCTGTTTTTT. Amino acids: CAWGRSRGTGELFF. Full variable domain (rest looked up from reference TRBV30 and TRBJ2-2): SQTIHQWPATLVQPVGSPLSLECTVEGTSNPNLYWYRQAAGRGLQLLFYSVGIGQISSEVPQNLSASRPQDRQFILSSKKLLLSDSGFYLCAWGRSRGTGELFFGEGSRLTVL.

V and J are TRBV7-2 and TRBJ2-1; weak D call: TRBD1 (7 bases). There are 15 residues in the CDR3. In germline, CDR1 is SGHTA, CDR2 FQGNSA. V lost 1 base and J lost 3, with 10 bases in between. This CDR3 is CASSLGQGGYNEQFF. CDR3 nucleotide sequence: TGTGCCAGCAGCTTAGGGCAGGGGGGCTACAATGAGCAGTTCTTC.

The chain links TRBV15 to TRBJ2-1; possibly TRBD2 for D (5 bases). V gave up 2 bases and J gave up 9 bases, with 8 bases separating them. This CDR3 is 12 amino acids long. Germline values: CDR1 LNHNV, CDR2 YYDKDF (reference sequence). CDR3 in DNA: TGTGCCACCAGCAGATCTAGCAGTGAGCAGTTCTTC. Translating gives CATSRSSSEQFF.

This clone appeared a single time. J is TRBJ2-7 and V is TRBV7-2, with 9 bases aligning to TRBD1. V dropped 2 bases and J dropped 4; count of bases not matched to a gene: 6. The CDR3 has 15 amino acids. In germline, CDR1 is SGHTA, CDR2 FQGNSA. The CDR3 DNA sequence: TGTGCCAGCAGCTTATTTCTTGGACAGGGGTACGAGCAGTACTTC. This gives the protein CASSLFLGQGYEQYF.

The V call is TRBV9, the J call TRBJ2-7, with D maybe TRBD2 (5 bases). This CDR3 has 14 residues. V was cut by 0 bases and J by 6 bases, with 13 bases left in between. Germline V gene sequence: CDR1 SGDLS, CDR2 YYNGEE. The CDR3, as DNA: TGTGCCAGCAGCGTAGAATCGGGGTCGGGCGAGCAGTACTTC. It codes for CASSVESGSGEQYF.

The chain employs TRBV7-9 and TRBJ2-1; 10 bases are a match to TRBD2. The CDR3 extends over 13 amino acids. Trimming removed 5 bases from V and 10 bases from J; junction bases left unmatched: 5. Germline V gene sequence: CDR1 SEHNR, CDR2 FQNEAQ (reference sequence). The CDR3 here is CASSNRTSGEQFF. The DNA of the CDR3 is TGTGCCAGCAGCAATCGGACTAGCGGAGAGCAGTTCTTC.

The rearrangement links TRBV11-3 to TRBJ1-3; 7 positions match TRBD1. Losses at the gene ends were 5 bases for V and 0 bases for J; bases not matched to a gene: 10. This CDR3 is built from 17 residues. Germline V gives CDR1 SGHNT, CDR2 YENEEA. CDR3 nucleotide sequence: TGTGCCAGCAGCCACTATCGGGACAGCATCTCTGGAAACACCATATATTTT. It specifies CASSHYRDSISGNTIYF.

The chain couples TRBV7-3 to TRBJ2-5; TRBD2 matches at 14 bases. The CDR3 contains 17 residues. Germline loops: CDR1 SGHTA, CDR2 FQGTGA. V was clipped by 4 bases and J by 4 bases; unmatched bases: 8. Written as DNA, the CDR3 is TGTGCCAGCAGCTCAGGGACTAGCGGGGGAAAAAGAGAGACCCAGTACTTC. The encoded protein is CASSSGTSGGKRETQYF.

In this sample, this clone turned up a few times. The chain links TRBV12-3 or TRBV12-4 to TRBJ1-2; perhaps TRBD1 as D (5 bases). Trimming stripped 4 bases from V and 4 bases from J, with 10 bases between. The CDR3 length is 13 residues. The CDR3 region has the DNA TGTGCCAGCAGTTCAGGGTGGGGCTATGGCTACACCTTC. This encodes CASSSGWGYGYTF.

J is TRBJ2-1 and V is TRBV9, with 14 bases that match TRBD2. Unmatched junction bases numbered 8, after V lost 4 bases and J lost 5 bases. This CDR3 is built from 17 residues. Germline values: CDR1 SGDLS, CDR2 YYNGEE. The CDR3: CASSTPGTSGGNNEQFF. The CDR3 DNA reads TGTGCCAGCAGCACCCCCGGGACTAGCGGGGGCAACAATGAGCAGTTCTTC.

This chain joins TRBV7-2 and TRBJ2-6; 7 positions match TRBD1. The CDR3 has 17 residues. V shed 3 bases and J 0 bases; nucleotides not matched to a gene: 5. Per the germline V gene, CDR1 is SGHTA and CDR2 is FQGNSA. The CDR3 DNA reads as TGTGCCAGCAGCTTCGGACAGGCCTTCTCTGGGGCCAACGTCCTGACTTTC. Residues: CASSFGQAFSGANVLTF.

The genes are TRBV28 and TRBJ1-5; no firm D call. The CDR3 contains 12 residues. Trimming left V 7 bases short and J 4 bases short, with 8 bases between. The germline V gene has CDR1 MDHEN and CDR2 SYDVKM. The CDR3 sequence: CASTDINQPQHF. The DNA of the CDR3 is TGTGCCAGCACTGACATTAATCAGCCCCAGCATTTT.

The V gene is TRBV4-1, the J gene TRBJ2-1, with D maybe TRBD1 (6 bases). The CDR3 contains 14 residues. Germline V lookup: CDR1 MGHRA, CDR2 YSYEKL. V was cut by 1 base and J by 5 bases, with 9 bases left in between. CDR3 nucleotide sequence: TGCGCCAGCAGCCAAGCGGACAGAAACAATGAGCAGTTCTTC. It codes for CASSQADRNNEQFF.

The gene calls are TRBV11-2 and TRBJ1-1; D is possibly TRBD1 (6 bases). V gave up 8 bases and J gave up 11 bases, with 15 bases separating them. Germline V gene data show CDR1 as SGHAT and CDR2 as FQNNGV. The CDR3 has 11 amino acids. The CDR3 nucleotides are TGTGCCAGCCGGGGGGCTCGGAGTGCTTTCTTT. Protein sequence: CASRGARSAFF.

The rearrangement uses TRBV10-3 and TRBJ1-2; 9 positions match TRBD1. CDR3 size: 16 residues. Germline V gene lookup returns CDR1 ENHRY and CDR2 SYGVKD. V shed 2 bases, J shed 4 bases, and the junction held 8 bases outside the gene matches. Written as DNA, the CDR3 is TGTGCCATCAGTGAGGGTTGGGACAGGGCAAGCTATGGCTACACCTTC. It is translated as CAISEGWDRASYGYTF.

This clone was counted a single time. In DNA, the CDR3 is TGCGCCACCTTAGAGGGATGGTACACTGAAGCTTTCTTT. It is translated as CATLEGWYTEAFF. J is TRBJ1-1 and V is TRBV10-2; D is unresolved. The CDR3 extends over 13 amino acids. Between the trimmed V and J ends, which lost 10 bases and 3 bases, there was a span of 15 bases. Germline V gene sequence: CDR1 WSHSY, CDR2 SAAADI.

The V call is TRBV19, the J call TRBJ2-1; possible D gene TRBD1, 5 bases. In germline, CDR1 is LNHDA, CDR2 SQIVND (reference sequence). The length of the CDR3 is 12 residues. Trimming pared 10 bases from V and 7 bases from J, leaving 14 bases between. The CDR3 spells CATELPGNEQFF. In nucleotides, the CDR3 is TGTGCCACCGAGCTTCCAGGGAATGAGCAGTTCTTC.

The chain employs TRBV6-1 and TRBJ1-5, with 11 bases fitting TRBD1. The germline gives CDR1 MNHNS, CDR2 SASEGT. Trimming at V came to 1 base and at J to 5 bases, leaving 1 base not matched to a gene. The CDR3 is made up of 15 amino acids. CDR3 sequence reads: CASSEGTGGYQPQHF. The DNA for the CDR3 is TGTGCCAGCAGTGAAGGGACAGGGGGCTATCAGCCCCAGCATTTT.

Regarding this clone: Other DNA sequences in this sample translate to the same CDR3. The V call is TRBV5-1, the J call TRBJ2-7; D may be TRBD1 (6 bases). Trimming took 0 bases from V and 2 from J, leaving 9 bases between them. Germline lookup yields CDR1 SGHRS and CDR2 YFSETQ. This CDR3 region has 14 residues. This CDR3 reads CASSLGQGPYEQYF. As DNA, the CDR3 is TGCGCCAGCAGCTTGGGGCAGGGGCCCTACGAGCAGTACTTC.

The chain has TRBV19 and TRBJ2-2; TRBD1 agrees at 9 bases. Trimming took 7 bases from V and 0 from J; bases not matched to a gene: 6. There are 16 residues in the CDR3. Per the germline V gene, CDR1 is LNHDA and CDR2 is SQIVND (reference sequence). CDR3 DNA sequence: TGTGCCAGTAAAGGGGACAGGGACCCGAACACCGGGGAGCTGTTTTTT. Translated: CASKGDRDPNTGELFF. The variable domain in full, completed from reference TRBV19 and TRBJ2-2, reads DGGITQSPKYLFRKEGQNVTLSCEQNLNHDAMYWYRQDPGQGLRLIYYSQIVNDFQKGDIAEGYSVSREKKESFPLTVTSAQKNPTAFYLCASKGDRDPNTGELFFGEGSRLTVL.